This TCR beta chain appears in the sequencing data of a study of T cell repertoires in cytomegalovirus infection. This clonotype came up a few times. Via MiXCR, TCRdb re-called the reads, giving one row per CDR3 protein. The sample shows roughly 630,000 distinct CDR3 sequences, roughly a quarter of them seen only once. V gave up 3 bases and J gave up 7 bases; unmatched junction bases: 5. The germline gives CDR1 MDHEN, CDR2 SYDVKM. The CDR3 loop spans 15 amino acids. The chain employs TRBV28 and TRBJ2-1; 11 bases agree with TRBD1. The source is a human donor in good health (CMV status not recorded). Some clones in this sample may be carry-over from other donors' samples. Specimen: CD8+ T cells from PBMCs. CDR3 protein: CASSLWTGGGNEQFF. The DNA for the CDR3 is TGTGCCAGCAGTTTGTGGACAGGGGGCGGGAATGAGCAGTTCTTC.